The 2 T cell receptor beta chains presented below share a single source sample, sequenced in a study of Tregs in tolerant kidney transplant recipients (dated by TCRdb to the late 2010s). Library creation used the immunoSEQ multiplex PCR assay. TCRdb took this table from immuneACCESS and kept in-frame rearrangements with V and J called. Such tables lack part of the clones; where checked against another copy, unresolved V genes explain under half of the gap, and the rest is unexplained. The sample table shows some 70,000 clones, and 84% are seen once. The ten largest clones represent approximately 4.8% of the sample. Source material: CD4+ T cells from blood. Receptor source: a human donor in good health.

This chain connects TRBV19 to TRBJ1-2, with 7 positions matching TRBD1. This CDR3 is built from 15 residues. V shed 4 bases, J shed 6 bases, and the junction held 11 bases outside the gene matches. Germline-derived CDR1 and CDR2 are LNHDA and SQIVND (reference sequence). The chain's CDR3 is CASSTERGTVHGYTF. CDR3 in DNA: TGTGCCAGTAGTACAGAGCGCGGGACAGTTCATGGCTACACCTTC. Based on the CDR3 plus reference TRBV19 and TRBJ1-2, the full variable domain is DGGITQSPKYLFRKEGQNVTLSCEQNLNHDAMYWYRQDPGQGLRLIYYSQIVNDFQKGDIAEGYSVSREKKESFPLTVTSAQKNPTAFYLCASSTERGTVHGYTFGSGTRLTVV.

This chain links TRBV19 with TRBJ2-7; D is uncertain. This CDR3 has 14 residues. The germline V gene has CDR1 LNHDA and CDR2 SQIVND (reference sequence). The germline V and J ends were trimmed by 4 bases and 0 bases, with 10 bases remaining between them. Written as DNA, the CDR3 is TGTGCCAGTAGTAAGGTCCTATTCTCCTACGAGCAGTACTTC. Its protein product is CASSKVLFSYEQYF. Drawing the rest from reference TRBV19 and TRBJ2-7, the complete variable domain is DGGITQSPKYLFRKEGQNVTLSCEQNLNHDAMYWYRQDPGQGLRLIYYSQIVNDFQKGDIAEGYSVSREKKESFPLTVTSAQKNPTAFYLCASSKVLFSYEQYFGPGTRLTVT.